These T cell receptor beta chains were read from a single sample in a study of early T cells in non-severe SARS-CoV-2 infection. A single record per CDR3 protein comes from TCRdb applying MiXCR to the 5' RACE reads. The profile covers roughly 51,000 distinct CDR3 sequences, with 6.2% appearing a single time and over 3.5% taken by the ten largest. The source material was whole blood. The receptors were sampled from an adult who was a healthcare worker with PCR-confirmed SARS-CoV-2 infection or an uninfected control (not recorded which). CDR3s include the opening cysteine and the closing phenylalanine or tryptophan. The D gene is left open where the match is weak. A row's size may be missing; if present it is once, few, many or a size class.

D	V	size	J	DNA	CDR3
.	TRBV29-1	many	TRBJ1-2	TGCAGCGTGGGGGGCAGAAGCTATGGCTACACCTTC	CSVGGRSYGYTF
TRBD2	TRBV20-1	few	TRBJ2-1	TGCAGTGCTAGAGGGGGACTAGGCGGCTACAATGAGCAGTTCTTC	CSARGGLGGYNEQFF
.	TRBV2	.	TRBJ2-7	TGTGCCAGCAGCCCCCCCGGGGCCTACGAGCAGTACTTC	CASSPPGAYEQYF
TRBD1	TRBV5-1	many	TRBJ2-7	TGCGCCAGCAGCAGAATCACGACCTCGGACAGGGCGGGCGAGCAGTACTTC	CASSRITTSDRAGEQYF
TRBD1	TRBV12-3/TRBV12-4	many	TRBJ2-3	TGTGCCAGCAGTTTTACGACAGGGGCAGATACGCAGTATTTT	CASSFTTGADTQYF
TRBD2	TRBV19	few	TRBJ2-1	TGTGCCAGTAGGGGCCTAGCGGGCTACAATGAGCAGTTCTTC	CASRGLAGYNEQFF
.	TRBV3-1	many	TRBJ1-2	TGTGCCAGCAGCCAAGGACAGCGTACGGCAGACACCTTC	CASSQGQRTADTF
TRBD1	TRBV11-2	many	TRBJ1-3	TGTGCCAGCAGCCCGGGACAGGGCTCTGGAAACACCATATATTTT	CASSPGQGSGNTIYF
.	TRBV7-7	many	TRBJ1-2	TGTGCTAGCAGCTACCGACGGTGCACCTGCTCTAACTATGGCTACACCTTC	CASSYRRCTCSNYGYTF
TRBD1	TRBV20-1	many	TRBJ1-4	TGCAGTGCTAGGGGAGACAGGGGATCTAATGAAAAACTGTTTTTT	CSARGDRGSNEKLFF
.	TRBV29-1	many	TRBJ1-2	TGCAGCGCACGACAGGCTAACTATGGCTACACCTTC	CSARQANYGYTF
.	TRBV30	many	TRBJ2-1	TGTGCCTGGAGTGTTGGGAGCAATGAGCAGTTCTTC	CAWSVGSNEQFF
TRBD2	TRBV6-2/TRBV6-3	few	TRBJ2-3	TGTGCCAGCAGTAGGCCGGGACTAGCGGCCACAGATACGCAGTATTTT	CASSRPGLAATDTQYF
TRBD1	TRBV28	.	TRBJ1-6	TGTGCCAGCAGTTCCGACAGGGGGCTTTCACCCCTCCACTTT	CASSSDRGLSPLHF
.	TRBV11-2	many	TRBJ1-6	TGTGCCAGCACCAAAAATGGCAGGGGAAATTCACCCCTCCACTTT	CASTKNGRGNSPLHF
TRBD2	TRBV4-3	many	TRBJ2-1	TGCGCCAGCAATCACGGGGGGGCCTACAATGAGCAGTTCTTC	CASNHGGAYNEQFF
TRBD2	TRBV11-3	many	TRBJ2-1	TGTGCCAGCAGCTTTAGCGGGGACAATGAGCAGTTCTTC	CASSFSGDNEQFF
.	TRBV12-3/TRBV12-4	many	TRBJ1-6	TGTGCCAGCAGCTTCTCAGGGGTGAATTCACCCCTCCACTTT	CASSFSGVNSPLHF
.	TRBV20-1	many	TRBJ2-2	TGCAGTGCTAGAGATCTCTTTACCGGGGAGCTGTTTTTT	CSARDLFTGELFF
.	TRBV6-6	many	TRBJ1-2	TGTGCCAGCAGCCAAGGCCGGGGCAGCTATGGCTACACCTTC	CASSQGRGSYGYTF
.	TRBV10-1	many	TRBJ1-1	TGCGCCAGCAATCATCAGGGATTCGGCACTGAAGCTTTCTTT	CASNHQGFGTEAFF
TRBD1	TRBV7-9	many	TRBJ2-1	TGTGCCAGCAGCTTTGCCGGGACAGCCTACAATGAGCAGTTCTTC	CASSFAGTAYNEQFF
.	TRBV5-1	many	TRBJ1-2	TGCGCCAGCAGCTTGAACAGGGATGGCTACACCTTC	CASSLNRDGYTF
.	TRBV7-9	few	TRBJ1-2	TGTGCCAGCAGCTTACTGGGCGCGCAAGGCTACACCTTC	CASSLLGAQGYTF
.	TRBV25-1	.	TRBJ1-4	TGTGCCAGCAGTGAATTGGCCTTAAGTAATGAAAAACTGTTTTTT	CASSELALSNEKLFF
.	TRBV7-2	many	TRBJ2-3	TGTGCCAGCAGCTTAGTTCCCGGGCGTCGCACAGATACGCAGTATTTT	CASSLVPGRRTDTQYF
.	TRBV11-2	few	TRBJ2-2	TGTGCCAGCAGCTTTAATCGAGCAGGAATGGCCGGGGAGCTGTTTTTT	CASSFNRAGMAGELFF
.	TRBV11-3	few	TRBJ2-7	TGTGCCAGCAGCTTTACCTCCGGGACTTCTCACGAGCAGTACTTC	CASSFTSGTSHEQYF
.	TRBV23-1	many	TRBJ2-7	TGCGCCAGCAGGGGGTCGGTCTACGAGCAGTACTTC	CASRGSVYEQYF
.	TRBV29-1	many	TRBJ2-5	TGCAGCGTGCCCGGGCCCTTTCGAGGGGAGACCCAGTACTTC	CSVPGPFRGETQYF
.	TRBV29-1	few	TRBJ2-1	TGCAGCGTTGAGAGGGGGGGCTTGGGTATAAATGAGCAGTTCTTC	CSVERGGLGINEQFF
TRBD1	TRBV6-5	few	TRBJ2-2	TGTGCCAGCAGCCGGACAGGGGGTTTGACCGGGGAGCTGTTTTTT	CASSRTGGLTGELFF
.	TRBV3-1	few	TRBJ2-7	TGTGCCAGCAGCCGACAACAGGGTTACGAGCAGTACTTC	CASSRQQGYEQYF
TRBD1	TRBV6-2/TRBV6-3	.	TRBJ2-7	TGTGCCAGCAGAGGCCTAGGACAGGGTGGATACGAGCAGTACTTC	CASRGLGQGGYEQYF
.	TRBV3-1	many	TRBJ1-3	TGTGCCAGCAGACCGGACTCTGGAAACACCATATATTTT	CASRPDSGNTIYF
.	TRBV14	.	TRBJ1-5	TGTGCCAGCAGCCAAGATTATGTTGGCAATCAGCCCCAGCATTTT	CASSQDYVGNQPQHF
TRBD1	TRBV4-3	many	TRBJ1-3	TGCGCCAGCAGCCACACACAGGGGTCTGGAAACACCATATATTTT	CASSHTQGSGNTIYF
TRBD1	TRBV19	.	TRBJ1-4	TGTGCCAGTAGTATTCAGGGGGCTGCTAATGAAAAACTGTTTTTT	CASSIQGAANEKLFF
.	TRBV29-1	many	TRBJ2-3	TGCAGCGTCCCAGGCGCGGTTGCAAAGTATTTT	CSVPGAVAKYF
.	TRBV29-1	many	TRBJ2-6	TGCAGCGTTGAAACGGTAGACTCTGGGGCCAACGTCCTGACTTTC	CSVETVDSGANVLTF
TRBD2	TRBV10-2	few	TRBJ2-1	TGCGCCAGCATCTCCACACGCGGGGAGGGGACCTACAATGAGCAGTTCTTC	CASISTRGEGTYNEQFF
TRBD2	TRBV7-3	.	TRBJ2-7	TGTGCCAGCAGGACAGCTAGCGGAACCGACGAGCAGTACTTC	CASRTASGTDEQYF
.	TRBV10-3	many	TRBJ1-1	TGTGCCATCAGTGCGGGCGGGAACACTGAAGCTTTCTTT	CAISAGGNTEAFF
TRBD2	TRBV20-1	many	TRBJ2-3	TGCAGTGCTAGAGCTATTTTGCGGGGGGGCATTCGAGTCACAGATACGCAGTATTTT	CSARAILRGGIRVTDTQYF
TRBD1	TRBV30	many	TRBJ1-4	TGTGCCTGGGACACACAGGGGGGAGGTGAAAAACTGTTTTTT	CAWDTQGGGEKLFF
.	TRBV7-9	many	TRBJ2-1	TGTGCCAGCAGCCCCACCGCGGGAGAGCAGTTCTTC	CASSPTAGEQFF